The T cell receptor (beta chain) described here comes from a study of blood T cells in healthy people across ages. General study points: Expanded clonotype changes were possibly confounded by unknown donor CMV status.

A note on this clonotype: The antigen is unknown.

Per sample, a minimum of 6.5 million PBMCs were isolated. Germline V lookup: CDR1 SNHLY, CDR2 FYNNEI. This CDR3 has 13 residues. Trimming cost V 9 bases and J 4 bases, with 12 bases left between them. A second PCR, run for about 6 to 11 cycles, used a sample-barcoded 5' primer plus a J-beta primer mix. MiXCR, run by TCRdb on the 5' RACE reads, gives a single entry per CDR3 protein. The repertoire holds 1.5 million to 2 million distinct CDR3 sequences, with about 50% as singletons. The rearrangement joins TRBV2 to TRBJ1-4, with D tentatively TRBD1 (6 bases). The sequence came from a woman in her 40s in good health. What was sequenced was blood. CDR3 bases: TGTGCCAGATCGACAGGATTTAATGAAAAACTGTTTTTT. Translating it yields CARSTGFNEKLFF.